This is a list of T cell receptor beta chains from one sample in a study of blood T cell repertoires in COVID-19. Sequencing was performed with immunoSEQ multiplex PCR; in TCRdb, only in-frame clones are kept and a portion is missing. The sample holds some 64,000 clones, 75% to 80% seen once. Sample: peripheral blood. These receptors originate from an older woman with acute or convalescent COVID-19. The CDR3 runs from the conserved cysteine through the conserved F or W. The D gene is left open where the match is weak. Not all rows give a size; the values are once, few, many and, for expanded clones, a class.

J gene,clone size,D gene,CDR3 length,V gene,CDR3 DNA,CDR3 protein
TRBJ2-2,NA,TRBD1,15,TRBV6-2/TRBV6-3,TGTGCCAGCAGTTACCAGGGGGTGAACACCGGGGAGCTGTTTTTT,CASSYQGVNTGELFF
TRBJ1-4,NA,NA,17,TRBV18,TGTGCCAGCTCACCCAGGGAGGAGGGCCACATTTCAGGAAAACTGTTTTTT,CASSPREEGHISGKLFF
TRBJ1-6,few,TRBD1,16,TRBV6-1,TGTGCCAGCAGTGGATGGGTTGGACAGGGTCGCTCACCCCTCCACTTT,CASSGWVGQGRSPLHF
TRBJ2-1,NA,NA,15,TRBV10-2,TGCGCCAGCAGTGATGCGGGTGACCATACCCTTTTCAGGTTCTTC,CASSDAGDHTLFRFF
TRBJ2-7,NA,TRBD1,15,TRBV7-9,TGTGCCAGCAGTTTAACCGGGACAGGGGCTCGCGAGCAGTACTTC,CASSLTGTGAREQYF
TRBJ2-5,NA,NA,13,TRBV27,TGTGCCAGCTGGCGTTATGGGGAGGAGACCCAGTACTTC,CASWRYGEETQYF
TRBJ1-6,NA,NA,19,TRBV7-3,TGTGCCAGCAGCTTGAATCGCGATCACTACAGGTTCGATAATTCACCCCTCCACTTT,CASSLNRDHYRFDNSPLHF
TRBJ2-2,NA,NA,13,TRBV30,TGTGCCTTTTCGGACTTAAACACCGGGGAGCTGTTTTTT,CAFSDLNTGELFF
TRBJ1-1,NA,NA,16,TRBV5-6,TGTGCCAGCAGCTTGGCCCCTGGACTCGTCGGGGATGAAGCTTTCTTT,CASSLAPGLVGDEAFF
TRBJ1-1,few,NA,11,TRBV29-1,TGCAGCGTCTGGGCCGAAGGGGGTGCTTTCTTT,CSVWAEGGAFF
TRBJ1-5,NA,TRBD1,15,TRBV6-5,TGTGCCAGCAGTAGGACAGGGGAGTCATATCAGCCCCAGCATTTT,CASSRTGESYQPQHF
TRBJ2-1,NA,NA,13,TRBV13,TGTGCCAGCAGCGCAGGGGGGTCCAATGAGCAGTTCTTC,CASSAGGSNEQFF
TRBJ2-5,NA,TRBD2,20,TRBV4-2,TGTGCCAGCAGCCTAACAATGGGACTAGCGGGGGGGCTTAGGCAAGAGACCCAGTACTTC,CASSLTMGLAGGLRQETQYF
TRBJ2-2,NA,TRBD1,18,TRBV2,TGTGCCAGCAGTGCTCTGGCGACGAGGACAGGGGACACCGGGGAGCTGTTTTTT,CASSALATRTGDTGELFF
TRBJ1-5,NA,TRBD1,14,TRBV2,TGTGCCAGCACCGCGGGACAGGGCAGTCAGCCCCAGCATTTT,CASTAGQGSQPQHF
TRBJ2-2,NA,TRBD2,19,TRBV7-9,TGTGCCAGCAGCGGGACTAGCGGGGGGCCATCCCTTAACACCGGGGAGCTGTTTTTT,CASSGTSGGPSLNTGELFF
TRBJ2-1,NA,TRBD1,17,TRBV3-1/TRBV3-2,TGTGCCAGCAGCCAAGCAAGGTCGGGACAGGGTCTGGATGAGCAGTTCTTC,CASSQARSGQGLDEQFF
TRBJ2-7,NA,NA,14,TRBV9,TGTGCCAGCAGCGTAGGGGGCAGTAATTACGAGCAGTACTTC,CASSVGGSNYEQYF
TRBJ2-7,NA,TRBD2,15,TRBV9,TGTGCCAGCAGCGTGGGGGGGACGGTCACCTACGAGCAGTACTTC,CASSVGGTVTYEQYF
TRBJ2-5,NA,TRBD2,14,TRBV5-1,TGCGCCAGCAGCAGGGAGGGGCTCCAAGAGACCCAGTACTTC,CASSREGLQETQYF
TRBJ2-5,NA,TRBD1,15,TRBV6-2/TRBV6-3,TGTGCCAGCAGTTACAGACAGGGGGCGTCGGAGACCCAGTACTTC,CASSYRQGASETQYF
TRBJ1-2,NA,TRBD1,15,TRBV4-1,TGCGCCAGCAGCCAAGTCCCGGGACAGGGTGGGGGCTACACCTTC,CASSQVPGQGGGYTF
TRBJ1-1,NA,NA,14,TRBV5-5,TGTGCCAGCAGCTTGGACGGTTTGCCCAAGGAAGCTTTCTTT,CASSLDGLPKEAFF
TRBJ1-3,NA,TRBD1,15,TRBV18,TGTGCCAGCCTCCGGGACAGAATGTCTGGAAACACCATATATTTT,CASLRDRMSGNTIYF
TRBJ2-5,NA,TRBD1,16,TRBV6-5,TGTGCCAGCAGTTACTCAGCCGGGACAGTACAAGAGACCCAGTACTTC,CASSYSAGTVQETQYF
TRBJ2-5,NA,TRBD2,16,TRBV2,TGTGCCAGCAGGCGACTAGCGGGGGGACCACAAGAGACCCAGTACTTC,CASRRLAGGPQETQYF
TRBJ1-1,NA,NA,13,TRBV30,TGTGCCTGGAGGTGGCAGAAGAACACTGAAGCTTTCTTT,CAWRWQKNTEAFF
TRBJ2-3,few,TRBD2,17,TRBV4-2,TGTGCCAGCAGCCAAGATGCAGCGGGGGGGCGTTCAGATACGCAGTATTTT,CASSQDAAGGRSDTQYF
TRBJ1-2,once,NA,14,TRBV6-5,TGTGCCAGCAGTCCCCGCCCGGGACTGGTTGGCTACACCTTC,CASSPRPGLVGYTF
TRBJ1-2,NA,TRBD1,15,TRBV6-6,TGTGCCAGCAGGTTGACAGGGGAAGCTAACTATGGCTACACCTTC,CASRLTGEANYGYTF
TRBJ2-7,NA,TRBD2,13,TRBV6-5,TGTGCCAGCAGTAAGCCGGGACTATACGAGCAGTACTTC,CASSKPGLYEQYF
TRBJ1-2,NA,NA,14,TRBV2,TGTGCCAGCAGTGAAGCCGGTCGGGGGGATGGCTACACCTTC,CASSEAGRGDGYTF
TRBJ1-1,NA,NA,13,TRBV29-1,TGCAGCGTTGACCTAGAGGCGAACACTGAAGCTTTCTTT,CSVDLEANTEAFF
TRBJ1-5,once,TRBD1,13,TRBV15,TGTGCCACGCGGGACAGGGAATATCAGCCCCAGCATTTT,CATRDREYQPQHF
TRBJ2-1,NA,NA,14,TRBV11-3,TGTGCCAGCAGCTTTGGCCAGGGCCTCAATGAGCAGTTCTTC,CASSFGQGLNEQFF
TRBJ1-2,few,NA,12,TRBV6-5,TGTGCCAGCCCCCCCGGGGAATATGGCTACACCTTC,CASPPGEYGYTF
TRBJ1-6,NA,TRBD1,15,TRBV7-9,TGTGCCAGCAGCTGGGGACAGGGGGTGGATTCACCCCTCCACTTT,CASSWGQGVDSPLHF
TRBJ2-7,NA,TRBD2,14,TRBV20-1,TGCAGTGCTAGTAATCTCGGCGGGGGGTACGAGCAGTACTTC,CSASNLGGGYEQYF
TRBJ2-5,NA,NA,15,TRBV5-6,TGTGCCAGCAGCCCACTTGAACAGGGTCCAGAGACCCAGTACTTC,CASSPLEQGPETQYF
TRBJ2-2,few,NA,17,TRBV5-1,TGCGCCAGCAGCTTGCCGCGCGGGGGCTCCTACACCGGGGAGCTGTTTTTT,CASSLPRGGSYTGELFF
TRBJ2-5,NA,NA,12,TRBV2,TGTGCCAGCAGAGGGGGGGGAGAGACCCAGTACTTC,CASRGGGETQYF
TRBJ1-1,NA,NA,13,TRBV2,TGTGCCAGCGCGGGAGGCTCGGTGTCGGAAGCTTTCTTT,CASAGGSVSEAFF
TRBJ2-7,NA,NA,14,TRBV7-9,TGTGCCAGCAGCTTCGGAGGGGACTCCCCCGAGCAGTACTTC,CASSFGGDSPEQYF
TRBJ1-5,NA,TRBD1,14,TRBV7-2,TGTGCCAGCAGCCCTGGACAGGGGTATGGCCCCCAGCATTTT,CASSPGQGYGPQHF
TRBJ2-3,NA,NA,14,TRBV7-9,TGTGCCAGCAGCTTGGCCCAGAGCACAGATACGCAGTATTTT,CASSLAQSTDTQYF
TRBJ2-1,NA,NA,15,TRBV9,TGTGCCAGCACCTCCTCCGGGGTTTCCTACAATGAGCAGTTCTTC,CASTSSGVSYNEQFF
TRBJ2-2,NA,TRBD2,17,TRBV7-2,TGTGCCAGCAGCTTAACGTCGGTAGCGGGGGTTGGCGGGGAGCTGTTTTTT,CASSLTSVAGVGGELFF
TRBJ1-2,NA,NA,16,TRBV7-2,TGTGCCAGCAGCTTAAACAGGGAGATATCACTGGGGGGCTACACCTTC,CASSLNREISLGGYTF
TRBJ1-2,NA,NA,12,TRBV12-3/TRBV12-4,TGTGCCAGACGAAAGAGCGGGCCTACGTACACCTTC,CARRKSGPTYTF
TRBJ2-3,NA,TRBD1,17,TRBV15,TGTGCCACCAGCAGAGGGGAGAACAGGGGGGAAGGGGATACGCAGTATTTT,CATSRGENRGEGDTQYF